Presented here are 23 T cell receptor beta chains from one specimen sequenced in a study of cytomegalovirus exposure and HLA in healthy donors. This table comes from immunoSEQ multiplex PCR, and its TCRdb copy is limited to in-frame clones, with some not included. The data contain under 95,000 clones, roughly 94% of them singletons. The sequencing sample was made of PBMCs. The receptors shown here come from a woman aged 18-30 years in good health and CMV-seropositive.

This rearrangement joins TRBV7-9 to TRBJ2-7; possible D gene TRBD1, 6 bases. V dropped 1 base and J dropped 7 bases, with 14 bases sitting between them. Germline CDR1 and CDR2: SEHNR and FQNEAQ (reference sequence). The CDR3 totals 14 residues. CDR3 sequence reads: CASSLGAGVPEQYF. The CDR3 bases are TGTGCCAGCAGCTTAGGGGCAGGGGTCCCTGAGCAGTACTTC.

The chain uses TRBV7-9 and TRBJ1-2; 8 nucleotides line up with TRBD1. This CDR3 contains 15 residues. V lost 1 base to trimming and J lost 2 bases; unmatched junction nucleotides: 3. CDR1 and CDR2 from the germline V gene are SEHNR and FQNEAQ (reference sequence). CDR3 nucleotide sequence: TGTGCCAGCAGCTTAGGACAGGGGAAGAACTATGGCTACACCTTC. Amino acids: CASSLGQGKNYGYTF.

V and J are TRBV7-2 and TRBJ2-3; D is possibly TRBD2 (6 bases). Trimming stripped 1 base from V and 11 bases from J, with 19 bases between. The CDR3 length is 15 residues. Germline CDR1 is SGHTA and CDR2 is FQGNSA. In DNA, the CDR3 is TGTGCCAGCAGCTTAGTGCTTGCGGCGAGGAGGGAGCAGTATTTT. Its protein is CASSLVLAARREQYF.

The chain uses TRBV7-2 and TRBJ1-2, with 7 bases that match TRBD1. V lost 3 bases to trimming and J lost 7 bases; unmatched junction nucleotides: 14. The CDR3 extends over 16 amino acids. The germline CDR1 and CDR2 sequences are SGHTA and FQGNSA. CDR3 residues: CASSLRTSGGRRGYTF. The CDR3 bases are TGTGCCAGCAGCTTGCGGACCTCAGGGGGACGTCGTGGCTACACCTTC.

The chain joins TRBV4-3 to TRBJ2-3; 7 bases are shared with TRBD2. This CDR3 comprises 14 residues. Germline V gene lookup returns CDR1 LGHNA and CDR2 YSLEER. V dropped 4 bases and J dropped 2; count of bases not matched to a gene: 3. The CDR3 is CASSPGDYTDTQYF. In DNA form, the CDR3 reads TGCGCCAGCAGCCCCGGGGACTACACAGATACGCAGTATTTT.

The chain carries TRBV7-3 and TRBJ1-1; D is uncertain. The V end lost 5 bases, the J end lost 4 bases, and 11 bases lay between the germline ends. Germline CDR1 and CDR2: SGHTA and FQGTGA. The CDR3 is 13 residues long. The CDR3 protein is CASSRQPFTEAFF. CDR3 nucleotides: TGTGCCAGCAGCAGACAACCCTTCACTGAAGCTTTCTTT.

The J gene is TRBJ1-4, the V gene TRBV7-8; D perhaps matches TRBD1 (6 bases). Germline V gene lookup returns CDR1 SGHVS and CDR2 FQNEAQ. V shed 4 bases and J shed 6 bases, with 15 bases lying between them. There are 15 residues in the CDR3. CDR3 in amino acids: CASSSIRGLDEKLFF. CDR3 sequence (DNA): TGTGCCAGCAGCTCGATCAGGGGCCTTGATGAAAAACTGTTTTTT.

The V and J genes are TRBV15 and TRBJ2-1, with TRBD2 matching 8 bases. The length of the CDR3 is 16 residues. The V gene end was trimmed by 1 base and the J gene end by 8 bases; junction bases not matched to a gene: 10. CDR1 is LNHNV and CDR2 is YYDKDF in the germline V gene (reference sequence). In nucleotides, the CDR3 is TGTGCCACCAGCAGAGCCGCCGGGGGGGGCTTCGATGAGCAGTTCTTC. Protein product: CATSRAAGGGFDEQFF. The full variable domain, its missing parts supplied by reference TRBV15 and TRBJ2-1, is DAMVIQNPRYQVTQFGKPVTLSCSQTLNHNVMYWYQQKSSQAPKLLFHYYDKDFNNEADTPDNFQSRRPNTSFCFLDIRSPGLGDTAMYLCATSRAAGGGFDEQFFGPGTRLTVL.

In this sample, this clone is medium-sized. The rearrangement joins TRBV11-1 to TRBJ2-6; the D gene is possibly TRBD1 (5 bases). V lost 1 base and J lost 0, with 10 bases in between. The CDR3 covers 17 residues. The germline V gene encodes CDR1 SGHAT and CDR2 FQDESV (reference sequence). CDR3 DNA: TGTGCCAGCAGCTTAGGGGGCAGCTCCTCTGGGGCCAACGTCCTGACTTTC. This translates into CASSLGGSSSGANVLTF.

The chain couples TRBV9 to TRBJ2-3; the D gene is possibly TRBD1 (6 bases). Between the trimmed V and J ends, which lost 0 bases and 1 base, there was a span of 9 bases. The CDR3 has 15 amino acids. From germline, CDR1 is SGDLS and CDR2 YYNGEE. In nucleotides, the CDR3 is TGTGCCAGCAGCGTAGCCCAGGGGCGCACAGATACGCAGTATTTT. It yields the protein CASSVAQGRTDTQYF.

The rearrangement uses TRBV5-5 and TRBJ1-2, with TRBD1 identical over 8 bases. V dropped 5 bases and J dropped 7; count of bases not matched to a gene: 7. Germline V gene sequence: CDR1 SGHKS, CDR2 YYEKEE (reference sequence). The length of the CDR3 is 13 residues. The CDR3 bases are TGTGCCAGCAGTCGAGCAGGGGGCAGTGGCTACACCTTC. Translated: CASSRAGGSGYTF.

A single count supports this clone. The rearrangement links TRBV19 to TRBJ2-3; 8 nucleotides match TRBD1. V lost 9 bases and J lost 0; bases outside the gene matches: 5. The CDR3 covers 14 residues. The germline CDR1 and CDR2 sequences are LNHDA and SQIVND (reference sequence). DNA for the CDR3: TGTGCCAGCAGGACAGGGAGTAGCACAGATACGCAGTATTTT. Encoded protein: CASRTGSSTDTQYF.

The V call is TRBV7-9, the J call TRBJ1-2; no reliable D call. Germline V gene lookup returns CDR1 SEHNR and CDR2 FQNEAQ (reference sequence). CDR3 length equals 17 residues. Trimming left V 0 bases short and J 6 bases short, with 20 bases between. The CDR3 reads CASSLATPLGGGNGYTF. DNA for the CDR3: TGTGCCAGCAGCTTAGCGACCCCCCTGGGAGGAGGCAATGGCTACACCTTC.

J is TRBJ2-3 and V is TRBV9; the match to TRBD1 covers 7 bases. The CDR3 length is 15 residues. Germline V CDR1 and CDR2: SGDLS, YYNGEE. Trimming took 1 base from V and 2 from J; bases not matched to a gene: 4. The DNA for the CDR3 is TGTGCCAGCAGCGTAACAGGGGCGTTCACAGATACGCAGTATTTT. It encodes CASSVTGAFTDTQYF.

This chain uses TRBV4-1 with TRBJ2-1, with 9 bases fitting TRBD2. The junction had 9 bases not matched to a gene; V was cut back by 4 bases and J by 2 bases. The CDR3 is 17 residues long. CDR1 is MGHRA, CDR2 YSYEKL, per germline. This chain's CDR3 is CASSLPGREGPYNEQFF. CDR3 in DNA: TGCGCCAGCAGCCTCCCGGGGCGGGAGGGACCCTACAATGAGCAGTTCTTC.

The chain links TRBV6-1 to TRBJ1-6, with D tentatively TRBD1 (5 bases). The length of the CDR3 is 16 residues. Trimming shortened V by 2 bases and J by 4 bases, and 12 bases separated the two germline ends. CDR1 and CDR2 from the germline V gene are MNHNS and SASEGT. In DNA, the CDR3 is TGTGCCAGCAGTGAATTGGGGGGGTCTTATAATTCACCCCTCCACTTT. This sequence encodes CASSELGGSYNSPLHF.

The gene calls are TRBV2 and TRBJ2-7; possibly TRBD1 for D (6 bases). The germline V and J ends were trimmed by 3 bases and 2 bases, with 8 bases remaining between them. CDR3 size: 13 residues. CDR1 and CDR2 from the germline V gene are SNHLY and FYNNEI. The CDR3 DNA reads TGTGCCAGCAGTGAGACAGGTACCTACGAGCAGTACTTC. Translated: CASSETGTYEQYF.

The chain has TRBV28 and TRBJ2-7, with TRBD1 matching 9 bases. With V trimmed by 3 bases and J by 5 bases, 14 bases remained unmatched. CDR3 size: 17 residues. Per the germline V gene, CDR1 is MDHEN and CDR2 is SYDVKM. The CDR3 nucleotides read TGTGCCAGCAGTTTCCTCAGCCGGGACAGGGCAAGGAACGAGCAGTACTTC. It translates to CASSFLSRDRARNEQYF.

This clone was seen a few times. The J gene is TRBJ1-1, the V gene TRBV5-4, with D maybe TRBD1 (6 bases). The CDR3 extends over 15 amino acids. Trimming took 0 bases from V and 10 from J, leaving 19 bases between them. Germline V gene sequence: CDR1 SGHNT, CDR2 YYREEE (reference sequence). The CDR3 sequence is CASSLDPDSRGGAFF. The CDR3 DNA reads TGTGCCAGCAGCTTGGATCCGGACAGCCGGGGCGGAGCTTTCTTT.

This sequence joins TRBV6-6 and TRBJ2-3, with 7 bases fitting TRBD2. The germline V gene encodes CDR1 MNHNY and CDR2 SVGAGI (reference sequence). The CDR3 loop spans 16 amino acids. V gave up 7 bases and J gave up 4 bases; unmatched junction bases: 14. CDR3 loop: CASKKTTSSGADTQYF. CDR3 nucleotide sequence: TGTGCCAGCAAAAAAACGACTAGCTCCGGGGCAGATACGCAGTATTTT.

The chain uses TRBV30 and TRBJ1-1, with D maybe TRBD1 (5 bases). Germline CDR1 reads GTSNPN; CDR2 reads SVGIG (reference sequence). The CDR3 loop spans 13 amino acids. V was clipped by 2 bases and J by 4 bases, with 11 bases between them. The CDR3 sequence: CAWSKQVGTEAFF. The DNA for the CDR3 is TGTGCCTGGAGTAAACAGGTCGGCACTGAAGCTTTCTTT.

This clone was seen once. The V and J genes are TRBV28 and TRBJ1-2; a possible D gene is TRBD1 (6 bases). V was shortened by 5 bases and J by 8 bases, with 12 bases between the two germline ends. This CDR3 comprises 12 residues. CDR1 MDHEN and CDR2 SYDVKM come from the germline V gene. CDR3 DNA sequence: TGTGCCAGCAGTCCTAACAGGGCCGGCTACACCTTC. As protein: CASSPNRAGYTF.

The gene calls are TRBV30 and TRBJ2-1, with 14 positions matching TRBD2. CDR1 and CDR2 from the germline V gene are GTSNPN and SVGIG (reference sequence). Unmatched junction bases numbered 8, after V lost 7 bases and J lost 9 bases. CDR3 size: 14 residues. For the CDR3, the DNA is TGTGCCTTCGAGCGACTAGCGGGAGGGGGTGAGCAGTTCTTC. Protein product: CAFERLAGGGEQFF.